Listed here are 21 T cell receptor beta chains from one sample, sequenced in a study of T-cell reconstitution after alpha-beta-depleted transplantation in children. The TCRbeta library was prepared with unique molecular identifiers. TCRdb reprocessed the PCR reads with MiXCR, giving one entry per CDR3 protein. The sample has about 420,000 distinct CDR3 sequences; about 16% are singletons. The source material was PBMCs, mostly from graft donor cells, sampled 360 days after TCRalphabeta/CD19-depleted stem cell transplant. These receptors all stem from a boy under three years old who had a stem cell transplant for Wiskott-Aldrich syndrome, so the T cells may come from the graft donor.

The table lists this clonotype with a few counts. The CDR3, as DNA: TGTGCCACCTTTAAGGGGATATGGGGCTACACCTTC. It translates to CATFKGIWGYTF. V and J are TRBV2 and TRBJ1-2, with a possible D match to TRBD1 (5 bases). The length of the CDR3 is 12 residues. Germline V CDR1 and CDR2: SNHLY, FYNNEI. V was cut by 10 bases and J by 8 bases, with 17 bases left in between.

This clonotype has a handful of counts. The V and J genes are TRBV7-9 and TRBJ1-4; the D gene is possibly TRBD1 (5 bases). This CDR3 contains 14 residues. V shed 2 bases and J shed 2 bases, with 6 bases lying between them. CDR1 and CDR2 (germline): SEHNR, FQNEAQ (reference sequence). The CDR3 protein is CASSLPGTNEKLFF. The CDR3 nucleotides read TGTGCCAGCAGCTTACCAGGGACTAATGAAAAACTGTTTTTT.

This clonotype was seen a few times. This chain uses TRBV2 with TRBJ1-1; D gene unclear. Germline values: CDR1 SNHLY, CDR2 FYNNEI. Deletions cut 5 bases from V and 1 base from J, with 8 bases between. The CDR3 is 13 amino acids. The CDR3 DNA is TGTGCCAGCAGTACACAGCAGAACACTGAAGCTTTCTTT. Translation: CASSTQQNTEAFF.

This clonotype was seen more than once but under ten times. The rearrangement links TRBV6-2 or TRBV6-3 to TRBJ1-2, with a possible D match to TRBD1 (6 bases). CDR3 size: 14 residues. Germline CDR1 MNHEY, CDR2 SVGEGT. With 6 bases removed from V and 8 bases from J, the gap between germline ends came to 19 bases. The CDR3 loop is CASSSTGPWGGYTF. The CDR3 nucleotides read TGTGCCAGCAGCTCGACAGGCCCTTGGGGGGGCTACACCTTC.

This rearrangement joins TRBV5-1 to TRBJ2-1; TRBD2 matches 14 bases. The germline CDR1 and CDR2 sequences are SGHRS and YFSETQ. With 4 bases clipped from V and 13 bases from J, the junction kept 10 bases outside the gene matches. The CDR3 contains 15 residues. Here the CDR3 DNA reads TGCGCCAGCAGCGGCTCCGGGACTAGCGGGAGAACACAGTTCTTC. Amino acids: CASSGSGTSGRTQFF. Filled out from reference TRBV5-1 and TRBJ2-1, the complete variable domain reads KAGVTQTPRYLIKTRGQQVTLSCSPISGHRSVSWYQQTPGQGLQFLFEYFSETQRNKGNFPGRFSGRQFSNSRSEMNVSTLELGDSALYLCASSGSGTSGRTQFFGPGTRLTVL.

This clonotype was recorded a few times. The rearrangement uses TRBV12-3 or TRBV12-4 and TRBJ2-1; tentatively, D is TRBD1 (5 bases). The CDR3 is made up of 13 amino acids. Trimming pared 3 bases from V and 8 bases from J, leaving 11 bases between. CDR3 region: CASSLIGVDEQFF. CDR3 nucleotide sequence: TGTGCCAGCAGTTTGATAGGGGTCGATGAGCAGTTCTTC.

This sequence joins TRBV7-9 and TRBJ2-3; 8 bases map to TRBD1. Trimming removed 3 bases from V and 3 bases from J; junction bases left unmatched: 8. This CDR3 region has 16 residues. Looked up from germline, CDR1 is SEHNR and CDR2 is FQNEAQ (reference sequence). The CDR3 here is CASSFAGQGRTDTQYF. CDR3 sequence (DNA): TGTGCCAGCAGCTTCGCCGGACAGGGAAGAACAGATACGCAGTATTTT.

The sample holds many counts of this clonotype. The chain carries TRBV29-1 and TRBJ2-5; no reliable D call. The ends were cut back, 5 bases at V and 1 base at J, with 11 bases in the middle. CDR1 and CDR2 (germline): SQVTM, ANQGSEA. This CDR3 region has 13 residues. In DNA, the CDR3 is TGCAGCGTTAATTTTCAGTTCCAAGAGACCCAGTACTTC. It encodes CSVNFQFQETQYF.

This clonotype has just a few counts. The chain links TRBV11-2 to TRBJ2-2; TRBD2 matches at 12 bases. V was pared by 2 bases and J by 0 bases, with 4 bases of the junction left unmatched. Looked up from germline, CDR1 is SGHAT and CDR2 is FQNNGV. The length of the CDR3 is 18 residues. CDR3 coding DNA: TGTGCCAGCAGCTTACTCGGACTAGCGGGGACGAACACCGGGGAGCTGTTTTTT. It specifies CASSLLGLAGTNTGELFF.

This sequence joins TRBV3-1 and TRBJ2-1; 12 bases fit TRBD2. V shed 0 bases, J shed 5 bases, and the junction held 8 bases outside the gene matches. Germline CDR1 reads LGHDT; CDR2 reads YNNKEL (reference sequence). CDR3 length: 18 amino acids. CDR3 amino acids: CASSQEARLAGAHNEQFF. The CDR3 bases are TGTGCCAGCAGCCAAGAAGCCCGACTAGCGGGGGCACACAATGAGCAGTTCTTC.

This clonotype was picked up one time. This rearrangement joins TRBV20-1 to TRBJ2-5; no definite D call. V was clipped by 6 bases and J by 4 bases, with 18 bases between them. In germline, CDR1 is DFQATT, CDR2 SNEGSKA (reference sequence). CDR3 length: 14 residues. Here the CDR3 reads CSAGMVVAGETQYF. The CDR3 DNA reads as TGCAGTGCAGGAATGGTGGTAGCAGGAGAGACCCAGTACTTC.

The rearrangement joins TRBV11-2 to TRBJ2-1; TRBD2 might be the D (6 bases). The V and J ends lost 0 bases and 2 bases respectively, with 8 bases between them. The germline gives CDR1 SGHAT, CDR2 FQNNGV. This CDR3 is 15 amino acids long. Here the CDR3 DNA reads TGTGCCAGCAGCTTAGATCTAGCGACCTACAATGAGCAGTTCTTC. It translates to CASSLDLATYNEQFF.

This clonotype was counted between two and nine times. V and J are TRBV6-5 and TRBJ2-7; D might be TRBD2 (6 bases). Looked up from germline, CDR1 is MNHEY and CDR2 is SVGAGI. Trimming took 0 bases from V and 4 from J, leaving 13 bases between them. The CDR3 contains 15 residues. CDR3: CASSYSSGSSYEQYF. The CDR3 DNA sequence: TGTGCCAGCAGTTACTCCTCCGGGAGCTCTTACGAGCAGTACTTC.

The J gene is TRBJ1-1, the V gene TRBV12-3 or TRBV12-4; D is perhaps TRBD1 (6 bases). The CDR3 consists of 11 residues. Trimming cost V 10 bases and J 8 bases, with 14 bases left between them. CDR3 residues: CATRQVGEAFF. Written as DNA, the CDR3 is TGTGCCACTAGACAGGTCGGCGAAGCTTTCTTT.

The chain joins TRBV6-2 or TRBV6-3 to TRBJ2-3, with D uncertain. V dropped 0 bases and J dropped 5 bases, with 6 bases sitting between them. This CDR3 region has 13 residues. Germline V CDR1 and CDR2: MNHEY, SVGEGT. CDR3 amino acids: CASSYSRVDTQYF. The CDR3, as DNA: TGTGCCAGCAGTTACTCCCGAGTAGATACGCAGTATTTT.

V gene TRBV20-1 combines with J gene TRBJ2-5, with 7 bases fitting TRBD1. The germline gives CDR1 DFQATT, CDR2 SNEGSKA (reference sequence). There are 13 residues in the CDR3. The V segment lost 6 bases and the J segment 1 base; nucleotides outside the gene matches: 5. The CDR3 bases are TGCAGTGCGGAACAGGGGCGCCAAGAGACCCAGTACTTC. This codes for CSAEQGRQETQYF.

This clonotype was found a few times. The rearrangement uses TRBV21-1 and TRBJ2-2; the D call TRBD2 from the table was never checked on the DNA. TRBV21-1 is described as a pseudogene. This CDR3 is built from 17 residues. The CDR3 DNA follows: TGTGCCAGCAGCAAAGTAGCGGGGACTAGTGGGACCGGGGAGCTGTTTTTT. Translation gives CASSKVAGTSGTGELFF.

J is TRBJ2-7 and V is TRBV4-1; perhaps TRBD2 as D (6 bases). With 0 bases removed from V and 7 bases from J, the gap between germline ends came to 13 bases. The CDR3 is made up of 14 amino acids. CDR1 MGHRA and CDR2 YSYEKL come from the germline V gene. DNA of the CDR3: TGCGCCAGCAGCCAAGAAGTCCCGGGGGATGAGCAGTACTTC. It encodes CASSQEVPGDEQYF.

This chain joins TRBV6-5 and TRBJ1-1; D uncertain. There are 12 residues in the CDR3. V dropped 5 bases and J dropped 7 bases, with 11 bases sitting between them. Germline CDR1 and CDR2: MNHEY and SVGAGI. CDR3 residues: CASSTEVGEAFF. DNA for the CDR3: TGTGCCAGCAGTACAGAAGTTGGTGAAGCTTTCTTT.

V is TRBV7-2 and J is TRBJ2-1; unclear D gene. This CDR3 comprises 12 residues. V lost 4 bases and J lost 10, with 11 bases in between. Germline V gene data show CDR1 as SGHTA and CDR2 as FQGNSA. The CDR3 is CASSSSAREQFF. The CDR3, as DNA: TGTGCCAGCAGCTCCTCGGCGAGGGAGCAGTTCTTC.

This clonotype was recorded a few times. V usage is TRBV18 and J usage is TRBJ2-2, with D perhaps matching TRBD2 (6 bases). The ends were cut back, 1 base at V and 4 bases at J, with 19 bases in the middle. This CDR3 region has 18 residues. The V gene's germline CDR1 is KGHSH and CDR2 LQKENI. CDR3: CASSPRLATRGRTGELFF. The CDR3 nucleotides read TGTGCCAGCTCACCACGGCTAGCGACGAGGGGACGCACCGGGGAGCTGTTTTTT.